A single sample is the source of the 3 T cell receptor beta chains below, sequenced in a study of PD-L1 blockade in urothelial cancer (dated by TCRdb to the late 2010s). The sample's time point, from its label and the paper: pretreatment peripheral blood. The library was prepared using the immunoSEQ multiplex PCR assay. This is the immuneACCESS table as TCRdb keeps it, with only in-frame sequences that have V and J called. A part of the clones is gone; compared with another copy, unresolved V genes explain less than half, and the rest is unexplained. This sample lists more than 90,000 clones; around 86% were detected once. The ten most abundant clones make up about 2% of the sample. Sequencing was performed on PBMCs, taken around atezolizumab (anti-PD-L1) treatment. These receptors were taken from a man between 60 and 70 years old with urothelial cancer.

The V call is TRBV7-2, the J call TRBJ1-2; D is possibly TRBD1 (6 bases). Germline CDR1 SGHTA, CDR2 FQGNSA. The CDR3 is 14 residues long. Trimming took 1 base from V and 5 from J, leaving 11 bases between them. The CDR3 bases are TGTGCCAGCAGCTTAGAGGGGGACATGTATGGCTACACCTTC. It yields the protein CASSLEGDMYGYTF.

The chain links TRBV28 to TRBJ2-1, with 7 positions matching TRBD1. The CDR3 runs to 14 residues. With V trimmed by 6 bases and J by 3 bases, 5 bases remained unmatched. The germline gives CDR1 MDHEN, CDR2 SYDVKM. This chain's CDR3 is CASSLGQFYNEQFF. CDR3 nucleotide sequence: TGTGCCAGCAGCCTGGGACAGTTCTACAATGAGCAGTTCTTC.

The CDR3 protein is CATGLPYNEQFF. In DNA form, the CDR3 reads TGTGCCACGGGACTACCCTACAATGAGCAGTTCTTC. V is TRBV27 and J is TRBJ2-1; TRBD2 matches at 7 bases. Germline-derived CDR1 and CDR2 are MNHEY and SMNVEV (reference sequence). V lost 10 bases and J lost 2; bases outside the gene matches: 2. This CDR3 comprises 12 residues.